This T cell receptor (beta chain) was captured by sequencing in a study of technical replicates of blood from a few donors. The V gene lost 0 bases and the J gene lost 3 bases, with 9 bases spanning the gap. Germline lookup yields CDR1 SGHVS and CDR2 FNYEAQ. This CDR3 is built from 15 residues. Assay: immunoSEQ multiplex PCR; the TCRdb copy retains only in-frame clones and omits some. This table has approximately 73,000 clones, 96% appearing once. This chain uses TRBV7-6 with TRBJ1-5, with D maybe TRBD1 (5 bases). The sample taken for sequencing was T cells isolated from PBMCs. This clonotype was sampled from a human donor in good health. CDR3 region: CASSLAQGYNQPQHF. The CDR3 bases are TGTGCCAGCAGCTTAGCGCAGGGATACAATCAGCCCCAGCATTTT.